The text below deals with one TCR beta chain. Profiled with immunoSEQ multiplex PCR; TCRdb holds only in-frame clones, not every one. The table shows hundreds of thousands of clones, with around 91% occurring only once. This sample stems from a study of blood T cell repertoires in COVID-19. Participant age was roughly 18 to 100 years, and participants resided in roughly 25 US areas. Clinical histories supplied by participants themselves formed the basis of cohort assignment. Resolution of symptoms, clearance, or two negative PCRs was present in recovered Cohort 3 donors. CDR3 length: 15 amino acids. The germline CDR1 and CDR2 sequences are MNHEY and SMNVEV (reference sequence). Trimming removed 2 bases from V and 8 bases from J, with 16 bases in between.

Sequenced sample: PBMCs or T cells enriched from blood (not recorded which). This clonotype originated in a woman between 35 and 50 years old who had recovered from COVID-19. V gene TRBV27 combines with J gene TRBJ2-1; D possibly corresponds to TRBD1 (7 bases). The CDR3 loop is CASSLRAGGSYEQFF. CDR3 nucleotides: TGTGCCAGCAGTTTACGGGCAGGGGGGAGCTATGAGCAGTTCTTC.